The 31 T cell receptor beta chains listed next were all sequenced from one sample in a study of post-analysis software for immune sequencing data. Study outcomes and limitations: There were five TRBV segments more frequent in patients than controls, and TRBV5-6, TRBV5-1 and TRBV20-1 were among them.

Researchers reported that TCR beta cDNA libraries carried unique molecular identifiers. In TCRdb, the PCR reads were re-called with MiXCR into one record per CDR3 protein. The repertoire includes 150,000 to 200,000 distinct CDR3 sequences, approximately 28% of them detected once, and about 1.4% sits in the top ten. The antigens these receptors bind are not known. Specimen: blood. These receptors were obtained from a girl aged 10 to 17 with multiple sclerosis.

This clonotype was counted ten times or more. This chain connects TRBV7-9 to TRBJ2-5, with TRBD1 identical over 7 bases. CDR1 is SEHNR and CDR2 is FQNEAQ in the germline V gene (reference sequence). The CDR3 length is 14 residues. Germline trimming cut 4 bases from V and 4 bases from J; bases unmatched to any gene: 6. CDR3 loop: CASSWDSLGETQYF. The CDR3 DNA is TGTGCCAGCAGCTGGGACAGCCTCGGAGAGACCCAGTACTTC.

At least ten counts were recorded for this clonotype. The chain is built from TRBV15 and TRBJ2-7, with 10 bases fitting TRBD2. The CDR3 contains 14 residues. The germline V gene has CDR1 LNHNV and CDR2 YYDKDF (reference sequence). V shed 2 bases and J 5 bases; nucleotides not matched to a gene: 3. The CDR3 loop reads CATSRSLAGDEQYF. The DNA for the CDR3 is TGTGCCACCAGCAGATCTCTAGCGGGAGACGAGCAGTACTTC.

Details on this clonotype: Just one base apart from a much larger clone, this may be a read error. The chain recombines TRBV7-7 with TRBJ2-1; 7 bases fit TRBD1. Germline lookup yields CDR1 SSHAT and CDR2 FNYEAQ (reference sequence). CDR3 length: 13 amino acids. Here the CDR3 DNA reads TGTGCTAGCAGCGTCGACAGGGTCGATGAGCAGTTCTTC. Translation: CASSVDRVDEQFF.

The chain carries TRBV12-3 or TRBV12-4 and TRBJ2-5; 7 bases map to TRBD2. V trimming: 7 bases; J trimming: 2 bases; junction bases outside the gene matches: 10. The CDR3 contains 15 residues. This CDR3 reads CASTEASGPQETQYF. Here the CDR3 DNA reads TGTGCCAGCACGGAAGCTAGCGGACCACAAGAGACCCAGTACTTC.

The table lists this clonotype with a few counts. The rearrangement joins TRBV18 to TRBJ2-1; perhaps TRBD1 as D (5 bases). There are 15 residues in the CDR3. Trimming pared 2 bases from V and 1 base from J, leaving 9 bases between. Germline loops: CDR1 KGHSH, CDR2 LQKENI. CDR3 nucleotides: TGTGCCAGCTCACCAGGGGCACGTTCCTACAATGAGCAGTTCTTC. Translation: CASSPGARSYNEQFF.

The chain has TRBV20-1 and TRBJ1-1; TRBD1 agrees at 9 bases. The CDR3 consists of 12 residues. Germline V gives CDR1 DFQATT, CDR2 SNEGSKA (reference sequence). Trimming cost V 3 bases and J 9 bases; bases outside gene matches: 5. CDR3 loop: CSASRDREQAFF. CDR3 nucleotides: TGCAGTGCTAGTAGGGACAGGGAGCAAGCTTTCTTT.

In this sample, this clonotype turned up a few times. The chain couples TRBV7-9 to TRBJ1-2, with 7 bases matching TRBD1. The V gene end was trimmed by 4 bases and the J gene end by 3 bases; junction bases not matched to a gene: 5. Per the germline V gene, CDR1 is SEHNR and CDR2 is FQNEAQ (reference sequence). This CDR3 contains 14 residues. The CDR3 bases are TGTGCCAGCAGCTCGACAGGGAATGACTATGGCTACACCTTC. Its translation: CASSSTGNDYGYTF.

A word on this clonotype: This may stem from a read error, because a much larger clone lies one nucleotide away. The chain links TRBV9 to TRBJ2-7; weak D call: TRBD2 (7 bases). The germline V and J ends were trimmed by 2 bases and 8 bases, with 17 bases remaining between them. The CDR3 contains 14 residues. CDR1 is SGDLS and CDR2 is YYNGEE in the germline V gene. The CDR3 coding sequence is TGTGCCAGCAGCGTCGGGGGGCCCACGTCAAAGCAGTACTTC. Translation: CASSVGGPTSKQYF.

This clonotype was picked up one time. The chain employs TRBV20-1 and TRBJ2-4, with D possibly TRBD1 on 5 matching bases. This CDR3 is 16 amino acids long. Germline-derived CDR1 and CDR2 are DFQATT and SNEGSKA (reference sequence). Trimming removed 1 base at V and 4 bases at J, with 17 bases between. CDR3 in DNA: TGCAGTGCTAGAGGGAAGGGCCCTAGGGGTAAAAACATTCAGTACTTC. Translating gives CSARGKGPRGKNIQYF.

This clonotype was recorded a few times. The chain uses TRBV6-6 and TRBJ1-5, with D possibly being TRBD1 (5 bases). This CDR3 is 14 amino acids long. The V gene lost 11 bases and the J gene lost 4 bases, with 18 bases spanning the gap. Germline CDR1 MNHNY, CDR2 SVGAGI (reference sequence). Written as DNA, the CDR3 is TGTGCCGCAAGGGGACCTCTTGGTAATCAGCCCCAGCATTTT. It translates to CAARGPLGNQPQHF.

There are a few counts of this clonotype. CDR3 nucleotides: TGTGCCAGCAGCTCCCGCCAGGGGCGGGGCACCTACGAGCAGTACTTC. Translation gives CASSSRQGRGTYEQYF. The chain joins TRBV7-2 to TRBJ2-7; TRBD1 or TRBD2 may be the D gene (6 bases each). The CDR3 spans 16 residues. CDR1 is SGHTA, CDR2 FQGNSA, per germline. Deletions cut 4 bases from V and 2 bases from J, with 18 bases between.

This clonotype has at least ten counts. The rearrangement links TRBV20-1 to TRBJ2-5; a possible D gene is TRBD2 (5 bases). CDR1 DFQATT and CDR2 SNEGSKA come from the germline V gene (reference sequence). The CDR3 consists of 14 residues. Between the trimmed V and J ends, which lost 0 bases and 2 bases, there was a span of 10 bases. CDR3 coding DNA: TGCAGTGCTAGAGATTCTCAGCGGCAAGAGACCCAGTACTTC. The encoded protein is CSARDSQRQETQYF.

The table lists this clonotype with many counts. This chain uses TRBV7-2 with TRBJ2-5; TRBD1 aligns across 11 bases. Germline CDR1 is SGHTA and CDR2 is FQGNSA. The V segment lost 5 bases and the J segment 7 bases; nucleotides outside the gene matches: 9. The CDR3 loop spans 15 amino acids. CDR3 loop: CASSIPGTGGLTQYF. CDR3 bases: TGTGCCAGCAGCATCCCCGGGACAGGGGGTTTGACCCAGTACTTC. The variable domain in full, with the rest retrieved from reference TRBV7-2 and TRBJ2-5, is GAGVSQSPSNKVTEKGKDVELRCDPISGHTALYWYRQSLGQGLEFLIYFQGNSAPDKSGLPSDRFSAERTGGSVSTLTIQRTQQEDSAVYLCASSIPGTGGLTQYFGPGTRLLVL.

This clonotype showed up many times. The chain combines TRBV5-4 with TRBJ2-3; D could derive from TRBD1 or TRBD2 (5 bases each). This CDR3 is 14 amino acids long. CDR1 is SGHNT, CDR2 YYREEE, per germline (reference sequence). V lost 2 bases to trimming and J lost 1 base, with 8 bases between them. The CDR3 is CASSLGTRTDTQYF. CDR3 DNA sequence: TGTGCCAGCAGCTTAGGGACCCGCACAGATACGCAGTATTTT. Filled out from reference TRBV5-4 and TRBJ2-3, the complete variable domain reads ETGVTQSPTHLIKTRGQQVTLRCSSQSGHNTVSWYQQALGQGPQFIFQYYREEENGRGNFPPRFSGLQFPNYSSELNVNALELDDSALYLCASSLGTRTDTQYFGPGTRLTVL.

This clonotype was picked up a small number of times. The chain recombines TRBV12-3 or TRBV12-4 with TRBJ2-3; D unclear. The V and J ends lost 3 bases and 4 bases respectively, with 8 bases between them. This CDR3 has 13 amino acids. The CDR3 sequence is CASSFDFADTQYF. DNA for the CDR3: TGTGCCAGCAGTTTTGACTTTGCAGATACGCAGTATTTT.

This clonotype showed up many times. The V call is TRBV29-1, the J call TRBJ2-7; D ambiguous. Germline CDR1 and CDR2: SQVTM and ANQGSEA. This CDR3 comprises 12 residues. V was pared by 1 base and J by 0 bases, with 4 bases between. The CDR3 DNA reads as TGCAGCGTTGAAGGGGACTCCTACGAGCAGTACTTC. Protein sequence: CSVEGDSYEQYF.

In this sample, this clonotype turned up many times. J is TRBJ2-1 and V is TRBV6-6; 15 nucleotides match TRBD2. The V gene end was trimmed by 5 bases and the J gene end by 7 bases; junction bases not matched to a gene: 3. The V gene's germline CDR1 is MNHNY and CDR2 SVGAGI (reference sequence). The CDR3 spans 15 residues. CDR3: CASSGGLAGGNEQFF. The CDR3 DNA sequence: TGTGCCAGCAGTGGCGGACTAGCGGGAGGGAATGAGCAGTTCTTC.

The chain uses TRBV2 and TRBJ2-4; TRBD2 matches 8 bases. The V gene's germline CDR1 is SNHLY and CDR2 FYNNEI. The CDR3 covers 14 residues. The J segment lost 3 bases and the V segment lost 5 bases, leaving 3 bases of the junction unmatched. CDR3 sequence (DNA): TGTGCCAGCAGTAGCGGGAGTGACAAAAACATTCAGTACTTC. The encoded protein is CASSSGSDKNIQYF.

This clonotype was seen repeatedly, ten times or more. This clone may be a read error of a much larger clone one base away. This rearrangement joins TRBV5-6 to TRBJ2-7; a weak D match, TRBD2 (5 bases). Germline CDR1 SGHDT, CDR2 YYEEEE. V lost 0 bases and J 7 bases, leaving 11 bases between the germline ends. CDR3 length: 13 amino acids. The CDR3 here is CASSLEPGNEQYF. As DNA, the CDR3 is TGTGCCAGCAGCTTGGAACCGGGGAATGAGCAGTACTTC.

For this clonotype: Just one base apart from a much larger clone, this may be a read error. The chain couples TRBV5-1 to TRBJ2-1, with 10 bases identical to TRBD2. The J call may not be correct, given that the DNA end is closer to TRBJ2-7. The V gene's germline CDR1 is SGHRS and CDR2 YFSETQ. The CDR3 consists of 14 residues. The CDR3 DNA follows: TGCGCCAGCAGCGGTAGCGGGGGGTACAATGAGCAGTACTTC. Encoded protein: CASSGSGGYNEQYF.

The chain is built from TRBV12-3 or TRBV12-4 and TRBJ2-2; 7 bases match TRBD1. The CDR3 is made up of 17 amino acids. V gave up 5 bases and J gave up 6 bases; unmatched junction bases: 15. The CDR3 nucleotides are TGTGCCAGCAGTCCCGCCTGGACAGGCGGTTCCTCCGGGGAGCTGTTTTTT. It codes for CASSPAWTGGSSGELFF.

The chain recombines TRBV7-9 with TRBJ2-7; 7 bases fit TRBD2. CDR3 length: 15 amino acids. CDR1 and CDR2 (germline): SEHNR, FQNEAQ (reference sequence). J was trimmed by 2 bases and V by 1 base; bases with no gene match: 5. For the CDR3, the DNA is TGTGCCAGCAGCTTAGGTACGCTAGCGGCCTACGAGCAGTACTTC. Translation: CASSLGTLAAYEQYF.

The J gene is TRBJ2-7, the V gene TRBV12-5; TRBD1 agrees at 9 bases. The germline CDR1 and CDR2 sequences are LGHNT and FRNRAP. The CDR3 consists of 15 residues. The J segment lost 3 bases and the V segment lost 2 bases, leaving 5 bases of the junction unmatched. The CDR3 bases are TGTGCTAGTGGTTTGCCGGGACAGGGAAGCTACGAGCAGTACTTC. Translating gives CASGLPGQGSYEQYF. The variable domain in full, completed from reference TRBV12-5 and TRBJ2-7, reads DARVTQTPRHKVTEMGQEVTMRCQPILGHNTVFWYRQTMMQGLELLAYFRNRAPLDDSGMPKDRFSAEMPDATLATLKIQPSEPRDSAVYFCASGLPGQGSYEQYFGPGTRLTVT.

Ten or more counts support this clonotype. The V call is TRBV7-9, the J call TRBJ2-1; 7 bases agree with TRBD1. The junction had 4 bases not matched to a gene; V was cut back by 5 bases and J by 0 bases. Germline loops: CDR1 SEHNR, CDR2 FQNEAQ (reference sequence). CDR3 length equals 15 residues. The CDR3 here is CASSRQGSSYNEQFF. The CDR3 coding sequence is TGTGCCAGCAGCCGACAGGGCAGCTCCTACAATGAGCAGTTCTTC.

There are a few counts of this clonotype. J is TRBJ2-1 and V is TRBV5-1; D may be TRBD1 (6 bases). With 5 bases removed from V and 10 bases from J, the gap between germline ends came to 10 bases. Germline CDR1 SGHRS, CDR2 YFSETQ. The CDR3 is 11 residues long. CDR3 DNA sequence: TGCGCCAGCAGGCGTCAGGGGGAGCAGTTCTTC. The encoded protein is CASRRQGEQFF.

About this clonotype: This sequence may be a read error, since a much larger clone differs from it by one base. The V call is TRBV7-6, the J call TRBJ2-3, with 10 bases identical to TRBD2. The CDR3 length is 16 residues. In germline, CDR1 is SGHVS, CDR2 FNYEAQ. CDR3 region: CTSSYQAGGPADTQYF. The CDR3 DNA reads TGTACCAGCAGCTACCAAGCGGGAGGGCCGGCAGATACGCAGTATTTT.

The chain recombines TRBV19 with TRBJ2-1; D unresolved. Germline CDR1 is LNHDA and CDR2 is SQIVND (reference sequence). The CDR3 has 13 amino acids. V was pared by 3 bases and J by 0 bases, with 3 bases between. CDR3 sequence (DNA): TGTGCCAGTAGTATTAGCTCCTACAATGAGCAGTTCTTC. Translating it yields CASSISSYNEQFF.

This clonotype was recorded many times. CDR3 DNA sequence: TGCAGTGCTGTACGGCGGGAGAGGCAAGAGACCCAGTACTTC. Residues: CSAVRRERQETQYF. This chain joins TRBV20-1 and TRBJ2-5; TRBD2 matches 7 bases. Germline values: CDR1 DFQATT, CDR2 SNEGSKA (reference sequence). Losses at the gene ends were 5 bases for V and 2 bases for J; bases not matched to a gene: 8. CDR3 length: 14 amino acids.

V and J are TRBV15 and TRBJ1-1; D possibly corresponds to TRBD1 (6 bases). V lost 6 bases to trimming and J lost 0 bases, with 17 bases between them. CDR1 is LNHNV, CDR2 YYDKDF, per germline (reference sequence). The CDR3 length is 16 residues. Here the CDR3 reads CATSPPRDTLNTEAFF. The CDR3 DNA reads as TGTGCCACCAGTCCCCCTCGGGACACTTTGAACACTGAAGCTTTCTTT.

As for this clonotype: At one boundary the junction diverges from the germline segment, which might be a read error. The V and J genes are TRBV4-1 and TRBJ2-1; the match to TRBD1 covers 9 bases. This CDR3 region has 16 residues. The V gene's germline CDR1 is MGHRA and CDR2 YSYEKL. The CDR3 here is CASSPGQGTLYNERFF. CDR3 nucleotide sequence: TGCGCCAGCAGCCCGGGACAGGGTACCCTCTACAATGAGCGGTTCTTC.

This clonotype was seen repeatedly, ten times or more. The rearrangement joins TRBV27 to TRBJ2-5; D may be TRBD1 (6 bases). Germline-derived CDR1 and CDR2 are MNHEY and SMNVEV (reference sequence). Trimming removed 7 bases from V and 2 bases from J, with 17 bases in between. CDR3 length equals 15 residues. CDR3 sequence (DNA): TGTGCCAGCACGCTATCCGGGACACTTCAAGAGACCCAGTACTTC. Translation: CASTLSGTLQETQYF.